The 4 T cell receptor beta chains presented below share a single source sample, sequenced in a study of blood T cell repertoires in COVID-19 (dated by TCRdb to the early 2020s). Libraries came from the immunoSEQ multiplex PCR assay. The source is immuneACCESS, and TCRdb retained only in-frame sequences with V and J called. Part of the clones is not carried over; for the studies checked, unresolved V genes explain less than half of this, and the remainder is unexplained. Counted in this sample were 120,000 or so clones; over 75% of them appeared once. In total, the top ten clones hold 25% to 35% of the sample. The sequenced material came from peripheral blood. The receptors shown here come from a man between 65 and 85 years old with active or convalescent COVID-19.

The chain combines TRBV6-4 with TRBJ1-4; weak D call: TRBD1 (6 bases). CDR1 and CDR2 from the germline V gene are MRHNA and SNTAGT. V dropped 6 bases and J dropped 3 bases, with 14 bases sitting between them. This CDR3 contains 15 residues. The CDR3 spells CASREQGLANEKLFF. The CDR3 DNA follows: TGTGCCAGCAGGGAACAGGGATTGGCTAATGAAAAACTGTTTTTT.

J is TRBJ2-2 and V is TRBV10-3; D unresolved. The CDR3 is 13 amino acids. Germline CDR1 ENHRY, CDR2 SYGVKD. Trimming left V 7 bases short and J 5 bases short, with 11 bases between. The CDR3 coding sequence is TGTGCCATCAATGATAGAGATACCGGGGAGCTGTTTTTT. Protein sequence: CAINDRDTGELFF.

The chain combines TRBV27 with TRBJ1-3, with 7 nucleotides matching TRBD1. CDR1 is MNHEY and CDR2 is SMNVEV in the germline V gene (reference sequence). V was clipped by 6 bases and J by 4 bases; unmatched bases: 6. CDR3 size: 14 residues. The DNA of the CDR3 is TGTGCCAGCAGACCCCGGGACAGAGGAAACACCATATATTTT. Translating gives CASRPRDRGNTIYF.

The chain joins TRBV28 to TRBJ2-7, with D tentatively TRBD1 (6 bases). Between the trimmed V and J ends, which lost 4 bases and 6 bases, there was a span of 10 bases. Germline CDR1 is MDHEN and CDR2 is SYDVKM. The CDR3 has 12 amino acids. The CDR3 loop is CASSYRAGEQYF. The CDR3, as DNA: TGTGCCAGCAGTTACAGGGCGGGCGAGCAGTACTTC.